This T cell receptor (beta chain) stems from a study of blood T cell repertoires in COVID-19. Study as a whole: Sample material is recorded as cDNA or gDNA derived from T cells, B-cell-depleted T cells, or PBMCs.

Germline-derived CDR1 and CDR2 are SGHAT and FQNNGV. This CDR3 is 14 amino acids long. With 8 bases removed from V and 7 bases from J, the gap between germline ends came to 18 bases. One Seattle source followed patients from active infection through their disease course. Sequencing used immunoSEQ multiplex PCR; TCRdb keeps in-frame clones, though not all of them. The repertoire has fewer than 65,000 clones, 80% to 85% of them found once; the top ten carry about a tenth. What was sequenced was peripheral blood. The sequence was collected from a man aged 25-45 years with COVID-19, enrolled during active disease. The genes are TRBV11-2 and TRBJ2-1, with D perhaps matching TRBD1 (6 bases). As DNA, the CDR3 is TGTGCCAGCCGTCCCAGGGGAGCGCTGAATGAGCAGTTCTTC. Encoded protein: CASRPRGALNEQFF.